The 16 T cell receptor beta chains in this list originate from one sample, sequenced in a study of regulatory T cells in long-lasting Graves disease (dated by TCRdb to the early 2020s). Library preparation used multiplex PCR. The reads were generated on an Illumina HiSeq 4000. TCR beta libraries were built with iRepertoire HTBI primers and Arm-PCR amplification of CDR3 regions. In-frame beta chains were kept once TCRdb had trimmed the public reads at Q25 with fastp and called clones with MiXCR. Rows with a matching CDR3 protein are joined into one entry that keeps the most common DNA and genes. This sample gives 350,000 to 450,000 distinct CDR3 sequences in total; less than 25% of them show up just once. The ten most abundant clones make up around 20% of the sample. Reading the label with the study, this specimen's time point is: persistent/refractory GD, antithyroid drugs over 5 years with positive TRAb. RNA was extracted from PBMCs in TRIzol for both TCR sequencing and RNA sequencing.

Material: peripheral blood mononuclear cells (PBMCs), obtained when the disease was refractory, from a patient treated with antithyroid drugs. The receptors derive from a female donor with Graves disease.

This chain links TRBV5-5 with TRBJ1-5; unclear D gene. The CDR3 spans 14 residues. Per the germline V gene, CDR1 is SGHKS and CDR2 is YYEKEE (reference sequence). Trimming shortened V by 1 base and J by 5 bases, and 10 bases separated the two germline ends. The CDR3 DNA reads as TGTGCCAGCAGCTTGAGACTAGGCGATCAGCCCCAGCATTTT. It is translated as CASSLRLGDQPQHF.

The chain employs TRBV3-1 and TRBJ2-4; 8 positions agree with TRBD1. Germline V gene sequence: CDR1 LGHDT, CDR2 YNNKEL (reference sequence). J was trimmed by 1 base and V by 4 bases; bases with no gene match: 12. The CDR3 has 18 amino acids. The CDR3 region is CASSPTGQGRVAKNIQYF. The CDR3 nucleotides are TGTGCCAGCAGCCCCACAGGACAGGGAAGAGTGGCCAAAAACATTCAGTACTTC.

The CDR3 is CASSPGRAGKNIQYF. CDR3 nucleotide sequence: TGCGCCAGCAGCCCTGGGCGGGCGGGCAAAAACATTCAGTACTTC. The chain has TRBV4-3 and TRBJ2-4; D may be TRBD2 (5 bases). Germline V gene lookup returns CDR1 LGHNA and CDR2 YSLEER. V was pared by 4 bases and J by 3 bases, with 13 bases between. The CDR3 spans 15 residues.

This clonotype was counted between two and nine times. The gene calls are TRBV7-9 and TRBJ2-7; tentatively, D is TRBD2 (6 bases). Per germline, CDR1 SEHNR and CDR2 FQNEAQ (reference sequence). The germline V and J ends were trimmed by 2 bases and 6 bases, with 11 bases remaining between them. The CDR3 is 13 amino acids. This CDR3 is CASSLSDGGEQYF. CDR3 sequence (DNA): TGTGCCAGCAGCTTATCCGACGGGGGCGAGCAGTACTTC.

This clonotype appeared many times. The rearrangement uses TRBV20-1 and TRBJ2-7, with D tentatively TRBD1 or TRBD2 (5 bases each). Germline V gene lookup returns CDR1 DFQATT and CDR2 SNEGSKA (reference sequence). Trimming pared 3 bases from V and 5 bases from J, leaving 20 bases between. The CDR3 loop spans 15 amino acids. DNA of the CDR3: TGCAGTGCTAGTATTTTTGGGGGTAAGGGTGACGAGCAGTACTTC. Its protein is CSASIFGGKGDEQYF.

The V gene is TRBV9, the J gene TRBJ1-2; D uncertain. The V end lost 4 bases, the J end lost 4 bases, and 14 bases lay between the germline ends. The CDR3 extends over 14 amino acids. From germline, CDR1 is SGDLS and CDR2 YYNGEE. In DNA form, the CDR3 reads TGTGCCAGCAGCCAGCACGAAAGGAGCTATGGCTACACCTTC. It is translated as CASSQHERSYGYTF.

The rearrangement uses TRBV12-3 or TRBV12-4 and TRBJ2-1, with no clear D. The CDR3 length is 11 residues. Trimming took 8 bases from V and 7 from J, leaving 9 bases between them. For the CDR3, the DNA is TGTGCCAGCTCAGAAATAAATGAGCAGTTCTTC. This translates into CASSEINEQFF.

The CDR3 is CASSLGGGLDGNTGELFF. CDR3 bases: TGTGCCAGTTCCCTGGGCGGAGGACTAGATGGGAACACCGGGGAGCTGTTTTTT. The V and J genes are TRBV19 and TRBJ2-2; 7 bases are shared with TRBD2. The V and J ends lost 8 bases and 1 base, in that order; junction bases with no gene match: 16. CDR3 size: 18 residues. Per the germline V gene, CDR1 is LNHDA and CDR2 is SQIVND (reference sequence).

This clonotype occurred many times. V usage is TRBV6-5 and J usage is TRBJ2-5; D gene ambiguous. Between the trimmed V and J ends, which lost 0 bases and 2 bases, there was a span of 10 bases. CDR3 length: 15 amino acids. Germline loops: CDR1 MNHEY, CDR2 SVGAGI. The CDR3 nucleotides read TGTGCCAGCAGTTACTCGGGCCAAGTACAAGAGACCCAGTACTTC. Protein: CASSYSGQVQETQYF.

The chain carries TRBV25-1 and TRBJ2-7, with 7 positions matching TRBD2. The V and J ends lost 3 bases and 4 bases, in that order; junction bases with no gene match: 9. The length of the CDR3 is 15 residues. The germline gives CDR1 MGHDK, CDR2 SYGVNS. As DNA, the CDR3 is TGTGCCAGCAGTGACCCGGAGGCGGGAGCTTACGAGCAGTACTTC. This gives the protein CASSDPEAGAYEQYF.

The J gene is TRBJ2-7, the V gene TRBV11-2; 8 bases fit TRBD2. The V and J ends lost 1 base and 3 bases, in that order; junction bases with no gene match: 5. There are 15 residues in the CDR3. The germline gives CDR1 SGHAT, CDR2 FQNNGV. CDR3 amino acids: CASSLGPAGGYEQYF. In nucleotides, the CDR3 is TGTGCCAGCAGCTTAGGTCCGGCGGGAGGCTACGAGCAGTACTTC.

This clonotype was picked up many times. This chain joins TRBV2 and TRBJ1-4; D possibly corresponds to TRBD1 (6 bases). The V end lost 3 bases, the J end lost 10 bases, and 15 bases lay between the germline ends. The CDR3 consists of 14 residues. Germline-derived CDR1 and CDR2 are SNHLY and FYNNEI. The CDR3 sequence is CASSDFTGSGKLFF. The CDR3 bases are TGTGCCAGCAGTGATTTCACAGGGAGTGGAAAACTGTTTTTT.

The chain combines TRBV12-3 or TRBV12-4 with TRBJ2-2; D may match TRBD1 or TRBD2 (6 bases each). The V and J ends lost 2 bases and 3 bases respectively, with 10 bases between them. This CDR3 spans 15 amino acids. Here the CDR3 reads CASSLSGGHTGELFF. The CDR3 DNA sequence: TGTGCCAGCAGTTTATCCGGGGGCCACACCGGGGAGCTGTTTTTT.

J is TRBJ1-6 and V is TRBV7-2; a possible D gene is TRBD1 (6 bases). This CDR3 spans 15 amino acids. Germline V CDR1 and CDR2: SGHTA, FQGNSA. Trimming shortened V by 1 base and J by 9 bases, and 13 bases separated the two germline ends. The CDR3: CASSLEGGARSPLHF. CDR3 coding DNA: TGTGCCAGCAGCTTAGAGGGGGGGGCTCGTTCACCCCTCCACTTT.

The genes are TRBV19 and TRBJ2-5; 7 positions agree with TRBD1. The CDR3 is 15 amino acids. The germline V gene encodes CDR1 LNHDA and CDR2 SQIVND (reference sequence). V trimming: 4 bases; J trimming: 0 bases; junction bases outside the gene matches: 5. The CDR3 sequence: CASSTQGQNQETQYF. The CDR3 region has the DNA TGTGCCAGTAGTACCCAGGGACAGAACCAAGAGACCCAGTACTTC.

The chain combines TRBV5-1 with TRBJ2-7, with a possible D match to TRBD1 (5 bases). The germline gives CDR1 SGHRS, CDR2 YFSETQ. The CDR3 contains 16 residues. The V and J ends lost 0 bases and 0 bases respectively, with 13 bases between them. This CDR3 reads CASSLGPYRSSYEQYF. The CDR3 DNA reads as TGCGCCAGCAGCTTGGGTCCCTACAGGAGCTCCTACGAGCAGTACTTC.